Sequencing of this TCR beta chain was carried out in a study of T cell responses to AZD1222 COVID-19 vaccine. Comments on this clone: Its specificity is not known.

Study observations and caveats: Only after the peak T cell response were repertoires sampled. Baseline serostatus was positive in only a handful of AZD1222 recipients. Clonal diversity was possibly underestimated; the donors were predominantly white British and more often female.

V shed 0 bases and J shed 0 bases, with 6 bases lying between them. This CDR3 has 15 amino acids. The germline CDR1 and CDR2 sequences are MGHRA and YSYEKL. Here immunoSEQ multiplex PCR was the method, and the copy in TCRdb shows in-frame clones only, minus some. The table records more than 95,000 clones, over 80% of them present only once. The sample was peripheral blood, taken on day 0 of AZD1222 vaccination. This chain joins TRBV4-1 and TRBJ1-5; D gene uncertain. The clonotype was recovered from an adult in good health. In nucleotides, the CDR3 is TGCGCCAGCAGCCAAGATAGGGATAGCAATCAGCCCCAGCATTTT. Encoded protein: CASSQDRDSNQPQHF.